This T cell receptor beta chain stems from a study of T cells in narcolepsy. V was shortened by 5 bases and J by 13 bases, with 22 bases between the two germline ends. Germline CDR1 LNHDA, CDR2 SQIVND (reference sequence). The CDR3 contains 14 residues. Points on this clone: Antigen unknown.

Findings and limits, study-wide: Comparing one patient's CSF and blood CD4+ clonotypes highlighted HCRT- and TRIB2-specific autoreactive clonotypes. In some patient and control memory CD4+ samples, autoreactive clones were absent. Blood of same and different patients, but not healthy controls, reportedly held recurring autoreactive clonotypes.

Some clones are missing from TCRdb's copy, which holds only in-frame ones; the method was immunoSEQ multiplex PCR. Among 25,000 to 35,000 clones listed, approximately 85% were seen once. The TCR was taken from a human donor in good health. What was sequenced was memory (CD45RA-) CD4+ T cells from blood. This chain uses TRBV19 with TRBJ2-3; possibly TRBD1 or TRBD2 for D (5 bases each). The CDR3 is CASSRSERGLGEYF. The CDR3 coding sequence is TGTGCCAGTAGTCGATCAGAGAGGGGTCTGGGGGAGTATTTT.